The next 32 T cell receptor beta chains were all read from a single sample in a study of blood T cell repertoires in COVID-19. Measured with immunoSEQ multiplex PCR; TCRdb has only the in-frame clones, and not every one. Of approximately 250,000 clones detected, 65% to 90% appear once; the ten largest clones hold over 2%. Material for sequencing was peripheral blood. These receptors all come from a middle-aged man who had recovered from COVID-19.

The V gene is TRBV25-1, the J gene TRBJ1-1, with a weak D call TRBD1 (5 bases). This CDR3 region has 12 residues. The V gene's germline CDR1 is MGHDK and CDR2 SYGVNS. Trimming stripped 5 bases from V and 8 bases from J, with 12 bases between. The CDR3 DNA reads TGTGCCAGCAGTAGGGGAAAGACAGAAGCTTTCTTT. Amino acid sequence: CASSRGKTEAFF.

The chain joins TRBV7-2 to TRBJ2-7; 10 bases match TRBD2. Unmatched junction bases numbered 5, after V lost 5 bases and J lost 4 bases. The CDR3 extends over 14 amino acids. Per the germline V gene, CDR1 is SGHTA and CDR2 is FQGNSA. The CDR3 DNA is TGTGCCAGCAGCACCGGACTAGCGGAGTACGAGCAGTACTTC. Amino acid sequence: CASSTGLAEYEQYF.

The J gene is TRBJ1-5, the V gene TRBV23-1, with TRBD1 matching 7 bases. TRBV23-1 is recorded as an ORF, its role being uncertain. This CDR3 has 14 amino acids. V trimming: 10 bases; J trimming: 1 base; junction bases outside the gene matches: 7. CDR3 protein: CANQGEESNQPQHF. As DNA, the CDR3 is TGCGCCAACCAGGGGGAAGAAAGCAATCAGCCCCAGCATTTT.

In nucleotides, the CDR3 is TGTGCCAGCAGTTCCTACAGGGGGAATAATTCACCCCTCCACTTT. Protein sequence: CASSSYRGNNSPLHF. The rearrangement links TRBV6-2 or TRBV6-3 to TRBJ1-6; 8 bases line up with TRBD1. The V segment lost 4 bases and the J segment 5 bases; nucleotides outside the gene matches: 4. Germline CDR1 is MNHEY and CDR2 is SVGEGT. The length of the CDR3 is 15 residues.

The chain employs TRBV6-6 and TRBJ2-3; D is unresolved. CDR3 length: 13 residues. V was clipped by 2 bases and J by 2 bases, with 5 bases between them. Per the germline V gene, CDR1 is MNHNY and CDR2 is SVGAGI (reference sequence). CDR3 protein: CASSYPSTDTQYF. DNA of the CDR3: TGTGCCAGCAGTTACCCCTCCACAGATACGCAGTATTTT.

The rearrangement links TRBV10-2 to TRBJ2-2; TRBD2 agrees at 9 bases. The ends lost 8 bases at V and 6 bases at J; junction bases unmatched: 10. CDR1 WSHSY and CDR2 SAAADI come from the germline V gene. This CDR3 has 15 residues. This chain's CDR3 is CASRQDSGSSGELFF. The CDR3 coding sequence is TGCGCCAGCCGCCAAGATAGCGGGAGTTCCGGGGAGCTGTTTTTT.

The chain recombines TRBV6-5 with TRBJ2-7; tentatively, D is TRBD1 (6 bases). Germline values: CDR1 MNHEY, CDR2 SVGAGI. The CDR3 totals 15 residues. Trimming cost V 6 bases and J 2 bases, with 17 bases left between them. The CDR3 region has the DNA TGTGCCAGCAGGCCACCTACAGGGTCCCCCTACGAGCAGTACTTC. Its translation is CASRPPTGSPYEQYF.

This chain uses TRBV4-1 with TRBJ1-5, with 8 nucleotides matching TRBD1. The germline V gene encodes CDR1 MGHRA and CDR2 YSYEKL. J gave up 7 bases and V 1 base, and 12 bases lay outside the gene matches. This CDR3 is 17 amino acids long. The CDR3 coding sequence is TGCGCCAGCAGCCAAGTGGGTTCAGTGACAGGGGTCCAGCCCCAGCATTTT. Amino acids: CASSQVGSVTGVQPQHF.

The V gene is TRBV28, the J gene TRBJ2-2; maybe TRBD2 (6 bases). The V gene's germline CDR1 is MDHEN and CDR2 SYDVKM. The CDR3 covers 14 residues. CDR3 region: CAGGKGDNTGELFF. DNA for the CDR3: TGTGCAGGCGGGAAAGGGGATAACACCGGGGAGCTGTTTTTT. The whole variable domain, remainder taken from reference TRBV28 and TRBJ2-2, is DVKVTQSSRYLVKRTGEKVFLECVQDMDHENMFWYRQDPGLGLRLIYFSYDVKMKEKGDIPEGYSVSREKKERFSLILESASTNQTSMYLCAGGKGDNTGELFFGEGSRLTVL.

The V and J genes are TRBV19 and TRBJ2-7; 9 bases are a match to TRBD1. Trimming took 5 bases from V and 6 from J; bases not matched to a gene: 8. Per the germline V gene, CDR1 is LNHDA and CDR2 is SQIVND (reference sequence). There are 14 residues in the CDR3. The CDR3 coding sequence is TGTGCCAGTAGTGCGACAGGGGGAGGCACCGAGCAGTACTTC. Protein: CASSATGGGTEQYF. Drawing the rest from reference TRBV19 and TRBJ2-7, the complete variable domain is DGGITQSPKYLFRKEGQNVTLSCEQNLNHDAMYWYRQDPGQGLRLIYYSQIVNDFQKGDIAEGYSVSREKKESFPLTVTSAQKNPTAFYLCASSATGGGTEQYFGPGTRLTVT.

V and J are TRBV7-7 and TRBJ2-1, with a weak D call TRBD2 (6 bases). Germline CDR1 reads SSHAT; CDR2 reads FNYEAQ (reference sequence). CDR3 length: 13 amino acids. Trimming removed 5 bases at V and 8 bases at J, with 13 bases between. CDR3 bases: TGTGCCAGCAGCCCGACTAGATCCCATGAGCAGTTCTTC. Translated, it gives CASSPTRSHEQFF.

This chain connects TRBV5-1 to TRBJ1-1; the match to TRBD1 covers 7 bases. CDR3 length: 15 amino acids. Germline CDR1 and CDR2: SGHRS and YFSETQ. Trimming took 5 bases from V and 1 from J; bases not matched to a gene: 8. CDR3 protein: CASRKSTGRNTEAFF. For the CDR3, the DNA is TGCGCCAGCAGAAAATCGACAGGGAGGAACACTGAAGCTTTCTTT.

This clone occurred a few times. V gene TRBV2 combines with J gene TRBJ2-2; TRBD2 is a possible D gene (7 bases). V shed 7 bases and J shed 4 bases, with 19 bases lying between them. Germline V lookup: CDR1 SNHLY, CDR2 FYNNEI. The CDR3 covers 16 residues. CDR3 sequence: CASKPRGAGRTGELFF. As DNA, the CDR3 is TGTGCCAGCAAACCCAGGGGAGCGGGACGCACCGGGGAGCTGTTTTTT.

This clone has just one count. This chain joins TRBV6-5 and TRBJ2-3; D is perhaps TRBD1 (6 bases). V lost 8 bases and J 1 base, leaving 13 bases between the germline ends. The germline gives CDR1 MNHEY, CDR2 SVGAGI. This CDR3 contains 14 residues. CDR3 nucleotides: TGTGCCAGCGGGGGCCTAATGGGCACAGATACGCAGTATTTT. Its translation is CASGGLMGTDTQYF.

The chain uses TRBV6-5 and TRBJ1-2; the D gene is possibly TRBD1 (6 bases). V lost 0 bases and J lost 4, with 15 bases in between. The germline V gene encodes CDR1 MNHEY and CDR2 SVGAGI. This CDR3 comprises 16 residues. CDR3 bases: TGTGCCAGCAGTTACTCGACTGGACAGCCTTTCTATGGCTACACCTTC. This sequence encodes CASSYSTGQPFYGYTF.

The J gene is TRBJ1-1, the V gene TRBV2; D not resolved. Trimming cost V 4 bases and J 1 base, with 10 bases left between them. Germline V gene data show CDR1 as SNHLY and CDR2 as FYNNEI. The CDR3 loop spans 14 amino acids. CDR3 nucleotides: TGTGCCAGCAGTGCGCGGCAACCGAACACTGAAGCTTTCTTT. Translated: CASSARQPNTEAFF.

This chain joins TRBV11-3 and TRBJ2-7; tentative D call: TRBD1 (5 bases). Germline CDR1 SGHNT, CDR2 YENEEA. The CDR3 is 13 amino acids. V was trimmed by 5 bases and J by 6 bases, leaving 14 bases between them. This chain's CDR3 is CASSTSGLAEQYF. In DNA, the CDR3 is TGTGCCAGCAGCACCTCAGGGTTAGCCGAGCAGTACTTC.

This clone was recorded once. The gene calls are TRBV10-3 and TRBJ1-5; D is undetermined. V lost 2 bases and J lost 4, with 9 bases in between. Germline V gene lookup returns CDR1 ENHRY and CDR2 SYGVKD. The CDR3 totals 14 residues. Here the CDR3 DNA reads TGTGCCATCAGTGAGGAGTTAAGAAATCAGCCCCAGCATTTT. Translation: CAISEELRNQPQHF.

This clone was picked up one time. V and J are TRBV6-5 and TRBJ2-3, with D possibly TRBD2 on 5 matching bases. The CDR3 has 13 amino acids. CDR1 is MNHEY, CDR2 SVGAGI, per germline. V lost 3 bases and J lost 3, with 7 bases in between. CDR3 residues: CASSYEGTDTQYF. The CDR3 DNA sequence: TGTGCCAGCAGTTATGAGGGTACAGATACGCAGTATTTT.

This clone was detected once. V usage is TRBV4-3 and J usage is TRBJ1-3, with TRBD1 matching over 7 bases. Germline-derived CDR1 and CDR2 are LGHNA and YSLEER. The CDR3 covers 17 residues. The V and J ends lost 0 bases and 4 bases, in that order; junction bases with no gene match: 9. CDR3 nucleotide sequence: TGCGCCAGCAGCCAAGATGTGACGACAGGGACAGGAAACACCATATATTTT. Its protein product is CASSQDVTTGTGNTIYF.

Here the CDR3 reads CASSSGNSNQPQHF. The DNA of the CDR3 is TGTGCCAGCAGTTCAGGGAATAGCAATCAGCCCCAGCATTTT. The genes are TRBV3-1 (or the pseudogene TRBV3-2) and TRBJ1-5; tentatively, D is TRBD1 (5 bases). Trimming removed 6 bases from V and 0 bases from J, with 9 bases in between. CDR1 is LGHDT, CDR2 YNNKEL, per germline (reference sequence). The CDR3 runs 14 residues.

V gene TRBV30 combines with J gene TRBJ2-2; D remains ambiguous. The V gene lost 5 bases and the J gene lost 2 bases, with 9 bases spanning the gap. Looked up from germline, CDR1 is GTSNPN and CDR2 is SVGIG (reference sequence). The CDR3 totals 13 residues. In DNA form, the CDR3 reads TGTGCCTGGCGACACACCAACACCGGGGAGCTGTTTTTT. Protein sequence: CAWRHTNTGELFF.

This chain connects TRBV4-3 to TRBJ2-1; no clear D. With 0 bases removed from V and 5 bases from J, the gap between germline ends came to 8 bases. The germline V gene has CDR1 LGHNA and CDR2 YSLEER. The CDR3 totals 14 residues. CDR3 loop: CASSQDARNNEQFF. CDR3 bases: TGCGCCAGCAGCCAAGATGCCAGAAACAATGAGCAGTTCTTC.

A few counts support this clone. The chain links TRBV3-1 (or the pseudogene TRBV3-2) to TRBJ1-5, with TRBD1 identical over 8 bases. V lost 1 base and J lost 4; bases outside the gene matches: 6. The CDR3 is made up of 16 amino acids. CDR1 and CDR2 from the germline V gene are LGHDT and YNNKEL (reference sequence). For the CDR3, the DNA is TGTGCCAGCAGCCAAGGGACAGGGAGGAGAAATCAGCCCCAGCATTTT. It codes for CASSQGTGRRNQPQHF.

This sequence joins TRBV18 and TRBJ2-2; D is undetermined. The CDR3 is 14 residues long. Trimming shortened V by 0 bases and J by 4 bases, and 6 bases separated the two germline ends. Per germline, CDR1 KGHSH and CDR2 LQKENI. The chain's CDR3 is CASSPPSRTGELFF. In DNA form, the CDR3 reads TGTGCCAGCTCACCACCTAGCCGCACCGGGGAGCTGTTTTTT.

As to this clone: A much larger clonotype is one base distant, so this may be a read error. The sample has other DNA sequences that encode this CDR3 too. This chain's CDR3 is CASSLNYGYTF. The CDR3 DNA sequence: TGTGCCAGCAGTCTTAACTATGGCTACACCTTC. The chain uses TRBV12-3 or TRBV12-4 and TRBJ1-2; unclear D gene. This CDR3 spans 11 amino acids. Deletions cut 5 bases from V and 1 base from J, with 2 bases between.

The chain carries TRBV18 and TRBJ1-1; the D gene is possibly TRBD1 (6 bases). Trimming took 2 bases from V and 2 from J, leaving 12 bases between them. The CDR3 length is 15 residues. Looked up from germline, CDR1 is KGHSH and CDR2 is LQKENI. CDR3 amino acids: CASSPRQGINTEAFF. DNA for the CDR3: TGTGCCAGCTCACCAAGGCAGGGGATAAACACTGAAGCTTTCTTT.

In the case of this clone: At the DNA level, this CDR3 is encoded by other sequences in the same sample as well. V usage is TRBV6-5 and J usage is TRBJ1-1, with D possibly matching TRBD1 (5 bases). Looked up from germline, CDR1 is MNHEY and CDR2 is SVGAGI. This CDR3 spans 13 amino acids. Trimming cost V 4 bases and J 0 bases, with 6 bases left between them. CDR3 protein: CASSLTVNTEAFF. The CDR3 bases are TGTGCCAGCAGTTTGACAGTGAACACTGAAGCTTTCTTT.

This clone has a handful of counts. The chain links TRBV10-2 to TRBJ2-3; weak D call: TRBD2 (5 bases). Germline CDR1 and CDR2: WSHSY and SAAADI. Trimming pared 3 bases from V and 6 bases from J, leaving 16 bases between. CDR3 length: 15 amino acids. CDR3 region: CASSDRLRGFDTQYF. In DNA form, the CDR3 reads TGCGCCAGCAGTGATCGGCTCCGGGGTTTCGATACGCAGTATTTT.

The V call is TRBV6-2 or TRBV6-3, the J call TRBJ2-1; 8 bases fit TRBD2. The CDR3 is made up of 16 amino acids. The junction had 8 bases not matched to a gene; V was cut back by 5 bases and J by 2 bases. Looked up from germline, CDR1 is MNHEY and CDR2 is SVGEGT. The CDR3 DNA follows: TGTGCCAGCAGTCCCCGGGGGGGCGGAACCTACAATGAGCAGTTCTTC. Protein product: CASSPRGGGTYNEQFF.

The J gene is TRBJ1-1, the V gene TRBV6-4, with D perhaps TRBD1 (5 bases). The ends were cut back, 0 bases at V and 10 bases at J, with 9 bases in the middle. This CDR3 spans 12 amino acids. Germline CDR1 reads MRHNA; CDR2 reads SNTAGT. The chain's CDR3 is CASSDSGGTAFF. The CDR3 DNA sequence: TGTGCCAGCAGTGACTCGGGGGGAACAGCTTTCTTT.

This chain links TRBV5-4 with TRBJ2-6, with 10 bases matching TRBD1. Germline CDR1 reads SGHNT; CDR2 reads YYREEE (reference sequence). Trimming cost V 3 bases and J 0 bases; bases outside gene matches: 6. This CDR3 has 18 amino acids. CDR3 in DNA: TGTGCCAGCAGCTCCGGGACAGGGGTCCGCTCTGGGGCCAACGTCCTGACTTTC. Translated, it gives CASSSGTGVRSGANVLTF.